This TCR beta chain was sequenced during a study of blood T cell repertoires in COVID-19. Germline trimming cut 4 bases from V and 5 bases from J; bases unmatched to any gene: 13. The germline V gene has CDR1 SGHRS and CDR2 YFSETQ. The CDR3 sequence is 16 residues long. Clones were read by immunoSEQ multiplex PCR, and TCRdb kept only the in-frame ones, dropping some. The data show over 200,000 clones, with about 83% seen just once and roughly 1.3% held by the top ten. This TCR came from a woman in her 30s with COVID-19, enrolled during active disease. V is TRBV5-1 and J is TRBJ2-7, with 9 bases aligning to TRBD1. Sequencing was performed on peripheral blood. For the CDR3, the DNA is TGCGCCAGCAGCGGCAGTTCCGGGACAGGGACCCACGAGCAGTACTTC. Its translation: CASSGSSGTGTHEQYF.